This T cell receptor (beta chain) comes out of a study of blood T cells in healthy people across ages. Study outcomes and limitations: Across the age range, TCR beta diversity per million T cells fell in a roughly linear way. Changes seen in expanded clonotypes were possibly confounded by donor CMV status left unknown.

Sample-barcoded 5' priming and a J-beta primer mix drove a second PCR of about 6 to 11 cycles. TCRdb fed the 5' RACE reads into MiXCR, producing one record per CDR3 protein. The sample lists just over 800,000 distinct CDR3 sequences, around two thirds occurring once. The CDR3 is 12 residues long. The V and J ends lost 8 bases and 5 bases respectively, with 12 bases between them. CDR1 is SNHLY, CDR2 FYNNEI, per germline. The authors drew 8.5 to 10 milliliters of peripheral blood from each donor. Details on this clonotype: Its antigen is not known.

The clonotype comes from a man aged 25 to 40 in good health. What was sequenced was blood. The rearrangement joins TRBV2 to TRBJ2-5; the D gene is possibly TRBD2 (6 bases). The CDR3: CASRLESETQYF. CDR3 sequence (DNA): TGTGCCAGCCGACTAGAGTCGGAGACCCAGTACTTC.